A selection of T cell receptor beta chains follows, all from one sample in a study of cytomegalovirus exposure and HLA in healthy donors. Profiling relied on immunoSEQ multiplex PCR, and the TCRdb table lists in-frame clones only, not all of them. The repertoire has around 150,000 clones, around 75% of them found once; the top ten carry about 4.9%. The source material was PBMCs. Source of these receptors: a male donor in good health and CMV-seronegative. Both conserved end residues are trimmed from each CDR3. Size is stated for part of the rows, as once, few or many counts, or as a class when the clone is expanded.

v_call	clone_size	j_call	cdr3_aa
TRBV2	-	TRBJ2-3	ARDQGLGTDTQY
TRBV5-6	few	TRBJ1-4	ASSSLGQAGEKLF
TRBV4-1	few	TRBJ1-5	ASSQAGGPQH
TRBV5-1	-	TRBJ2-7	ASSIQGAEQY
TRBV6-5	-	TRBJ2-1	ASSYIPSSYNEQF
TRBV6-5	-	TRBJ2-5	ASGPGQAQETQY
TRBV6-6	-	TRBJ1-5	ASSPLDIIGNQPQH
TRBV7-3	-	TRBJ2-1	ASSLTGRVAENEQF
TRBV2	-	TRBJ2-1	ASDARTSGRNEQF
TRBV5-4	-	TRBJ2-3	ASSLIGGSGRADTQY
TRBV4-3	many	TRBJ2-5	ASSQDRVETQY